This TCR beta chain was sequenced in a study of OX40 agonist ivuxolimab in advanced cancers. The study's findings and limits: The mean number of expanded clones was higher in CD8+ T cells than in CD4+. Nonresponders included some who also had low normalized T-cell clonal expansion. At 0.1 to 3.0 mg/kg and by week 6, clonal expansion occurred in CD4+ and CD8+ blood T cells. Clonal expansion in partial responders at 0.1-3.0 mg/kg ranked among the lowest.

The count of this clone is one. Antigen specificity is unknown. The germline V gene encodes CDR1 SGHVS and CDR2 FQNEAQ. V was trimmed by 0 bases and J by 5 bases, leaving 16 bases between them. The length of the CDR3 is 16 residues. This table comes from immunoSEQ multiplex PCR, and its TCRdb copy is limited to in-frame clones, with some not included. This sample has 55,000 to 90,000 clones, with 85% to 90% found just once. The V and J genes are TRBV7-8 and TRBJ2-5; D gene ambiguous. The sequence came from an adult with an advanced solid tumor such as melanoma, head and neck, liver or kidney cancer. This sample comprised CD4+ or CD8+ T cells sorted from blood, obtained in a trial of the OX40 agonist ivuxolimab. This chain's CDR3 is CASSLARTDKQETQYF. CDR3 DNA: TGTGCCAGCAGCTTAGCAAGGACCGACAAGCAGGAGACCCAGTACTTC.